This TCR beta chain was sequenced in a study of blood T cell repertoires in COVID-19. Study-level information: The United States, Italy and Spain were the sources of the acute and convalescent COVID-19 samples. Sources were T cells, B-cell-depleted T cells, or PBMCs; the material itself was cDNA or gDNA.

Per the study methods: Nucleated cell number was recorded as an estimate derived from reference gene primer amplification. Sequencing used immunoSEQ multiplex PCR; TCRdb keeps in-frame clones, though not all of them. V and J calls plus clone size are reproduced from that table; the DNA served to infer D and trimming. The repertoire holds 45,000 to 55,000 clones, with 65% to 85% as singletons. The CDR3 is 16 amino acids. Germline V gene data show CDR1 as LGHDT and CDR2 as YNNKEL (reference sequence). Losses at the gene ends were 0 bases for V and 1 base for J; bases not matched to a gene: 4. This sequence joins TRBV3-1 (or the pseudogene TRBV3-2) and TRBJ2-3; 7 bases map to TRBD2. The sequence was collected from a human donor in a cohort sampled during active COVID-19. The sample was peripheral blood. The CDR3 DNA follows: TGTGCCAGCAGCCAAGAGGGAGGGACTCGCACAGATACGCAGTATTTT. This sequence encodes CASSQEGGTRTDTQYF.